This T cell receptor beta chain was identified in a study of cytomegalovirus exposure and HLA in healthy donors (dated by TCRdb to between 2016 and 2019). About the study as a whole: An earlier analysis of roughly 570 of the donors reported roughly 300 Gb of sequence data and 117 million unique TCR beta sequences obtained from about 170 million T cells. A later genetic analysis used genome-wide SNP genotypes for about 65% of the roughly 670 donors, treating that subset as a discovery cohort. A later analysis re-examined previously published TCR beta repertoires from more than 650 donors and added high-resolution HLA genotyping to investigate patterns of TCR occurrence. To decide whether each TCR beta V gene segment behaved as functional or pseudogenic, an earlier analysis of nearly 600 of the donors relied on high-throughput TCR beta sequencing. Alongside the repertoire data, information on donor age, sex, ethnicity and CMV serostatus was compiled. Roughly five DR-DQ haplotypes were treated as single units for association and clustering because of strong linkage in the cohort. Besides the first cohort of roughly 700 subjects, a separate validation cohort made up of 120 different subjects was used. Both class I and class II loci were covered by HLA typing, at four-digit resolution. The study combined high-throughput TCR immunosequencing, statistical association of individual TCRs with disease status, and machine learning to predict cytomegalovirus infection status. An early release that covered about 600 HLA-typed donors contained about 290 gigabases of sequencing data and tens of millions of unique TCR sequences. The T cell repertoires of under 750 subjects were profiled by immunosequencing and related to cytomegalovirus serostatus. Rather than drawing on any new phenotypic data, the later analysis identified candidate immune exposures from TCR beta sequences and the way those sequences occurred across donors. The number of donors typed differed by locus, with about 629-640 for A, B, C, DRB1 and DQB1, roughly 520 for DQA1, over 600 for DPA1, and 472 for DPB1. Across 300 to 400 genotyped donors of the cohort, an average of roughly 250,000 unique TCR beta nucleotide sequences per donor were sequenced, and 15% to 20% of those sequences were non-productive. Every discovery cohort repertoire had been produced on one sequencing platform. The aim of the study was to test whether cataloging public T cell receptors could identify signatures of past pathogen exposure. The genetic ancestry cluster associated with self-reported Caucasian donors included about 81% of the roughly 400 genotyped donors. The investigation overall reported the following: The earlier analysis of about 600 of the donors excluded approximately 17 rarely observed V segments, including chromosome 9 orphons, because counts were too low. According to the authors, the approach could potentially be generalized to other disease states and immunological phenotypes. This cohort had only TCR beta chains sequenced, and the lack of alpha or paired-chain data limited which features could be detected. In a later analysis, most CMV-associated TCR beta chains were found to appear HLA-restricted, with HLA associations seemingly driven largely by CMV exposure. In a later analysis, HLA-associated TCR beta chains showed more clonal expansion and lower generation probabilities than non-associated chains that were equally common. The classifier was reported to diagnose cytomegalovirus status with high specificity and sensitivity in both the original and validation cohorts. Correlated functional status among segregating V segments might reflect linkage disequilibrium, but an unknown experimental factor could not be ruled out. In a later analysis, several top co-occurrence clusters were reported to appear linked to parvovirus B19, influenza, CMV and Epstein-Barr virus. An association between a missense DCLRE1C variant and V-gene and J-gene trimming of TCR beta chains was found in a later genetic analysis and replicated in an independent cohort. Across donors, most TCR sequences were observed very rarely, whereas some public TCRs were present in many individuals. A cluster of highly shared sequence variants was judged likely to be a technical artifact of the sequencing pipeline. At a false discovery rate of 0.05, a later analysis linked some 18,000 TCR beta sequences to specific HLA alleles. In vitro tests confirmed that three of the cytomegalovirus-associated TCR beta chains recognize cytomegalovirus antigens. For the cohort, immune exposure information was limited to CMV serostatus. In a later genetic analysis, fewer N-insertions in productive TCRs were reported among donors in an Asian-associated ancestry cluster than the roughly 640-donor mean. When HLA alleles, especially DR and DQ, strongly co-occurred, TCR associations were difficult to assign to individual alleles. In an earlier analysis of 587 of the donors, most TCR beta V segments appeared in productive rearrangements about 87% or about 30% of the time, broadly matching IMGT annotations. Some IMGT-functional V segments, including TRBV6-2 and TRBV6-3, could not be told apart with the 87-base-pair reads, so those segments were excluded. A further reported finding was that TCR beta sequences accurately predicted the HLA-A and HLA-B alleles for most subjects in the first cohort. The presence/absence analyses assumed that sequencing depth was roughly uniform across donors, and that assumption may not be true. Because some donors lacked HLA typing at each locus, the association tests relied only on the typed subset. In a later analysis, TCR association rates were found to vary across HLA loci, with the most associated TCRs seen for DRB1 alleles and the fewest for HLA-C alleles. The study gave a list of about 170 TCR beta chains associated with cytomegalovirus.

The CDR3, from cysteine to phenylalanine, totals 15 residues. This entry keeps only the CDR3 DNA: 45 bases, framed from base 1. For this chain, trimming is 0 bases at the V end and 3 bases at the J end, and the number of junction bases without a gene match is 3. CDR1 and CDR2 are drawn from the germline V gene (reference sequence): SGHNT, YYREEE. The library was prepared using the immunoSEQ multiplex PCR assay. For the multiplex PCR, a mixture combining 60 forward primers for TCR Vbeta segments and 13 reverse primers for TCR Jbeta segments was used. The CDR3 region of rearranged TCR beta genes was amplified from genomic DNA by a multiplex PCR assay. On the Illumina HiSeq System, the amplified TCR beta libraries were sequenced as 87-base-pair reads. The paper's data handling went like this. A later analysis counted about 80 million unique TCR beta chains across the 550 to 800 repertoires, and some 11 million of these chains were shared by at least two donors. To remove PCR and sequencing errors, raw reads were error-corrected and collapsed into unique sequences using a nearest-neighbor algorithm that merged closely related sequences. CDR3 sequences were aligned to IMGT reference sequences to assign V, D and J gene segments. For a sequence to be retained, at least a six-nucleotide match to both a V gene segment and a J gene segment was required. A rearrangement counted as productive if the CDR3 had no stop codons and remained in frame with V and J, and every other rearrangement counted as non-productive. CDR3 was defined by IMGT convention, running from the second conserved V-encoded cysteine to the conserved J-encoded phenylalanine. The earlier analysis of some 600 of the donors excluded sequences that lacked an unambiguous match to a single V gene segment. An earlier analysis of 587 of the donors called V segments functional above 56.7% productive rearrangements and segregating when the between-donor standard deviation exceeded 5%. A statistical classification framework was built for diagnosing cytomegalovirus status from the catalog of TCR beta chain sequences. V and J gene assignment, in a later analysis, came from comparing TCR nucleotide sequences with IMGT/GENE-DB human TR gene sequences. A later analysis assigned CDR3 sequences and most-parsimonious VDJ recombination scenarios with the TCRdist pipeline. In a later analysis, each TCR beta chain was defined by its CDR3 amino acid sequence together with its V-gene family, and reads lacking a unique V-gene family were excluded. A later analysis removed 500 to 650 highly shared, low-generation-probability nucleotide sequences to deal with suspected cross-contamination and a sequencing artifact. For each public chain, a later analysis derived a clonal expansion index from normalized ranks of inferred template counts within each repertoire. In a later analysis, generation probabilities were computed using a VDJ recombination model fitted to out-of-frame rearrangements, and the results were checked against IGoR. Hypergeometric tests were used in a later analysis to score TCR-TCR, TCR-HLA and TCR-CMV co-occurrence, with a repertoire-size bias correction applied to the TCR pairs. False discovery rates were estimated in a later analysis by permuting HLA or CMV assignments 20 times. In a later analysis, co-occurring TCRs were grouped with DBSCAN, and TCRdist sequence similarity was added when clustering was performed within HLA-allele-positive subsets. Repertoires with fewer than 30,000 or more than 120,000 public chains, plus five repertoires with anomalous nucleotide sharing, were excluded from co-occurrence clustering. In its TCRdb copy, this immuneACCESS table keeps in-frame sequences only and misses some clones. Where compared with another copy, unresolved V genes explain less than half of these, and the others have no known cause. The D gene and trimming were derived from the DNA, and the V and J assignments and clone size from that table. The sample profile shows approximately 190,000 clones; about nine tenths of them were found once. The top ten constitute under 1.2% of the sample.

The cohort was made up of approximately 670 healthy bone marrow donors. All cohort members were sampled while nominally healthy, although unrecorded immune exposures were likely present. The donor tested CMV seronegative, placing the donor among the 352 seronegative members of the cohort. Each donor provided a peripheral blood sample, and peripheral blood mononuclear cells were used for TCR beta sequencing. The Qiagen DNeasy Blood Extraction Kit was used to extract genomic DNA from the blood cell samples. As for this clone: No antigen is known for it. No qualities accompany the bases; no much larger clone lies one base away.

The receptor was derived from a boy younger than 10 in good health and CMV-seronegative. The sample comprised PBMCs. The rearrangement combines TRBV5-4 with TRBJ2-1, and 7 junctional nucleotides match TRBD2. CDR3 protein: CASSLGGGRYNEQFF. In nucleotides, the sequence is TGTGCCAGCAGCTTGGGGGGGGGACGCTACAATGAGCAGTTCTTC. With the portions outside the CDR3 filled from the reference TRBV5-4 and TRBJ2-1 genes, the complete variable region becomes ETGVTQSPTHLIKTRGQQVTLRCSSQSGHNTVSWYQQALGQGPQFIFQYYREEENGRGNFPPRFSGLQFPNYSSELNVNALELDDSALYLCASSLGGGRYNEQFFGPGTRLTVL.